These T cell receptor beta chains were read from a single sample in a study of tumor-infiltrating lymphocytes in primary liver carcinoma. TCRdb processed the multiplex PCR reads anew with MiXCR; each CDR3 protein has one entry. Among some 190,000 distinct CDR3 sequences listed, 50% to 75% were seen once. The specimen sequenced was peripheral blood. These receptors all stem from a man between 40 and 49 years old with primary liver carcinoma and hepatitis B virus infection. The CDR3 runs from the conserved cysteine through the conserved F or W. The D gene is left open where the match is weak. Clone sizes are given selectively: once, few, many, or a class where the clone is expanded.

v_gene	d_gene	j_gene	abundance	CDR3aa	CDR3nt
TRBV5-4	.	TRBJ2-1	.	CAISLGLAENEQFF	TGTGCCATCAGCTTAGGTTTAGCAGAGAATGAGCAGTTCTTC
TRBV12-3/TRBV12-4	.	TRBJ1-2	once	CASNLNRNYGYTF	TGTGCCAGCAATTTAAACAGGAACTATGGCTACACCTTC
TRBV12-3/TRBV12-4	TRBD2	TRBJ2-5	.	CASCWGGTKVTHYF	TGTGCCAGTTGCTGGGGCGGGACTAAGGTGACCCATTACTTC
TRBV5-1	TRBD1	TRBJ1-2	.	CASSVGTANYGYTF	TGCGCTAGCAGCGTCGGGACAGCTAACTATGGCTACACCTTC
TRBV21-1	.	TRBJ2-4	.	CASSKMTSGRRGIQYF	TGTGCCAGCAGCAAGATGACTAGCGGGAGGAGAGGCATTCAGTACTTC
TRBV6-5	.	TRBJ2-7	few	CASSSWGASSYEQYF	TGTGCCAGCAGTTCCTGGGGAGCTAGCTCCTACGAGCAGTACTTC
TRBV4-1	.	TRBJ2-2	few	CASSQKLWTGELFF	TGCGCCAGCAGCCAGAAGCTATGGACCGGGGAGCTGTTTTTT
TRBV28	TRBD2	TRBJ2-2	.	CASSVTSGNDGELFF	TGTGCCAGCAGTGTTACTAGCGGGAACGACGGGGAGCTGTTTTTT
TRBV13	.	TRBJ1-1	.	CASSLDTVNTEAFF	TGTGCCAGCAGCTTAGATACGGTAAACACTGAAGCTTTCTTT
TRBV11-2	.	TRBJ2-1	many	CASSYYRVLSSYNEQFF	TGTGCCAGCAGCTATTATAGGGTGTTGAGCTCCTACAATGAGCAGTTCTTC
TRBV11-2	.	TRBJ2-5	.	CASSLGVGQETQYF	TGTGCCAGCAGCTTAGGGGTGGGACAAGAGACCCAGTACTTC
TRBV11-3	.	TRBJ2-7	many	CASSLTSDHEQYF	TGTGCCAGCAGCTTAACCTCGGACCACGAGCAGTACTTC
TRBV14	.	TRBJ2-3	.	CTSSPRWSTDTQYF	TGTACCAGCAGCCCGCGATGGAGCACAGATACGCAGTATTTT
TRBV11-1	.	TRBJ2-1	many	CASSGANNYNEQFF	TGTGCCAGCAGTGGGGCGAATAACTACAATGAGCAGTTCTTC
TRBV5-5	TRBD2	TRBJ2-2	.	CASSTGTSGDTGELFF	TGTGCCAGCAGCACCGGGACTAGCGGGGACACCGGGGAGCTGTTTTTT
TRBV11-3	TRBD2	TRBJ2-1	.	CGSSYSGTRPYKQFF	TGTGGCAGCAGCTATTCCGGGACTAGGCCCTATAAGCAGTTCTTC
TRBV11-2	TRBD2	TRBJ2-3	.	CTSSSDGLADPIFEEDTQYF	TGTACCAGCAGCTCAGACGGACTAGCGGATCCCATCTTTGAGGAAGATACGCAGTATTTT
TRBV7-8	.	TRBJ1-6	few	CASSLREQNNSPLHF	TGTGCCAGCAGCTTAAGGGAGCAGAATAATTCACCCCTCCACTTT
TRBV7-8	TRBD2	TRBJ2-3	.	CASSLYEAGGPRGTQYF	TGTGCCAGCAGCTTGTACGAAGCGGGAGGGCCGCGTGGTACACAGTATTTT
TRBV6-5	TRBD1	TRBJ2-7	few	CASSYGGTGTGYEQYF	TGTGCCAGCAGTTACGGAGGAACCGGGACAGGGTACGAGCAGTACTTC
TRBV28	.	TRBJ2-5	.	CAGSFGVRYQETQYF	TGTGCCGGCAGTTTCGGTGTCAGGTACCAAGAGACCCAGTACTTC
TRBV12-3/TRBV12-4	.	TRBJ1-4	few	CASSPFQGLVKDEKLFF	TGTGCCAGCAGTCCTTTCCAGGGTTTGGTCAAAGATGAAAAACTGTTTTTT
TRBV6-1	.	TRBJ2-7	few	CASSESIGGYEQYF	TGTGCCAGCAGTGAAAGTATTGGGGGATACGAGCAGTACTTC
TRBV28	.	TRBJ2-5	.	CASSFLLTVGETQYF	TGTGCCAGCAGTTTTCTTTTAACGGTTGGAGAGACCCAGTACTTC
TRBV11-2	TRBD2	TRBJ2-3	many	CASSLGLVSDTQYF	TGTGCCAGCAGCTTGGGACTAGTCTCAGATACGCAGTATTTT
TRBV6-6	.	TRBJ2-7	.	CASGGQTYEQYF	TGTGCCAGTGGGGGGCAGACCTACGAGCAGTACTTC
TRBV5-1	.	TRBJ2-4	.	CASSLTGQPAKNIQYF	TGCGCCAGCAGCTTGACCGGACAGCCTGCCAAAAACATTCAGTACTTC
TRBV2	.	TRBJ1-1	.	CASRIGANTEAFF	TGTGCCAGCAGAATCGGGGCGAACACTGAAGCTTTCTTT
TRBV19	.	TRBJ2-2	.	CASSTTGPRAGELFF	TGTGCCAGTAGTACCACGGGCCCTAGGGCCGGGGAGCTGTTTTTT
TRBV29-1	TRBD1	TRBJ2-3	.	CSPLDRGEAQYF	TGCAGCCCTTTGGACAGGGGGGAAGCGCAGTATTTT
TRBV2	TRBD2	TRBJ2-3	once	CASTPTSGGYTQYF	TGTGCCAGCACTCCGACTAGCGGGGGGTATACGCAGTATTTT
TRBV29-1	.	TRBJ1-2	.	CSVEEAGGYTF	TGCAGCGTTGAAGAAGCCGGTGGCTACACCTTC
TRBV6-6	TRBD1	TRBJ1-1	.	CASNPGGRTETFF	TGTGCCAGCAATCCAGGGGGTAGGACTGAAACTTTCTTT
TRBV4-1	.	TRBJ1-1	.	CASSQGEREAFF	TGCGCCAGCAGCCAAGGTGAAAGAGAAGCTTTCTTT
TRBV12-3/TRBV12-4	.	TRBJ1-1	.	CASTRSGERVTEAFF	TGTGCCAGCACTCGATCAGGGGAGCGGGTCACTGAAGCTTTCTTT
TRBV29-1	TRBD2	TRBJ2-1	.	CSVGPWEGPNEQFF	TGCAGCGTCGGCCCTTGGGAGGGCCCCAATGAGCAGTTCTTC
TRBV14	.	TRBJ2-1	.	CASSQVAWAYNEQFF	TGTGCCAGCAGCCAAGTTGCATGGGCCTACAATGAGCAGTTCTTC
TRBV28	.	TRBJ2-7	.	CASSPSGGGRTGEQYF	TGTGCCAGCAGTCCCTCTGGGGGGGGCCGGACGGGCGAGCAGTACTTC
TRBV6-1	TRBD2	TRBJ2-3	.	CASSEAASGLYSTDTQYF	TGTGCCAGCAGTGAAGCAGCTAGCGGGCTGTATAGCACAGATACGCAGTATTTT
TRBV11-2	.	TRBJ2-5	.	CTSSPTLPEETQYF	TGTACCAGCAGCCCAACTCTGCCCGAAGAGACTCAGTACTTC
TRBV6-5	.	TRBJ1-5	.	CASSTGTNQPQHF	TGTGCCAGCAGTACAGGGACAAATCAGCCCCAGCATTTT
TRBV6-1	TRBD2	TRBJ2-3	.	CTSKRLGLAGGPGTDTQYF	TGTACCAGCAAACGCCTCGGACTAGCGGGAGGGCCGGGCACAGATACGCAGTATTTT
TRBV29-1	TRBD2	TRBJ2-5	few	CSVPGLAGRGPETQYF	TGCAGCGTCCCGGGACTAGCGGGACGGGGGCCAGAGACCCAGTACTTC
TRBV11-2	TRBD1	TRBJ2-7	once	CASSVFAGGKGIYEQDF	TGTGCCAGCAGCGTCTTTGCAGGGGGCAAAGGGATCTACGAGCAGGACTTC
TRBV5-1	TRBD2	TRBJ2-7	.	CASSFLAGYEQYF	TGCGCCAGCAGCTTCCTAGCGGGGTACGAGCAGTACTTC
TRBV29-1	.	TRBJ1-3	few	CSVEDGAGGNTIYF	TGCAGCGTTGAAGACGGGGCTGGAGGAAACACCATATATTTT
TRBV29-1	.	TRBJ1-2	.	CSVEGGQPANYGYTF	TGCAGCGTTGAGGGAGGCCAGCCAGCTAACTATGGCTACACCTTC
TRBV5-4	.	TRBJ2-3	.	CASSLDGSLPDTQYF	TGTGCCAGCAGCTTAGACGGGAGTCTGCCAGATACGCAGTATTTT
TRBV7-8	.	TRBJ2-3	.	CASSLEGPAGDTQYF	TGTGCCAGCAGCTTGGAGGGACCCGCCGGAGATACGCAGTATTTT
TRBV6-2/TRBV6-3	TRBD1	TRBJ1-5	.	CTSSTGQGGNQPQHF	TGTACCAGCAGCACGGGACAGGGAGGCAATCAGCCCCAGCATTTT
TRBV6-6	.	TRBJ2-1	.	CASSYSINGGPPYNEQFF	TGTGCCAGCAGTTACTCGATAAACGGGGGACCGCCCTACAATGAGCAGTTCTTC
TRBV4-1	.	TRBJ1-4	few	CASRQTFGAATNEKLFF	TGCGCCAGCAGGCAAACATTCGGGGCAGCAACTAATGAAAAACTGTTTTTT
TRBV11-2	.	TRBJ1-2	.	CASSLGGARTLYGYTF	TGCGCCAGCAGCTTAGGTGGTGCACGTACCCTCTATGGCTACACCTTC
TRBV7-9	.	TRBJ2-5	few	CASSLKYPAHQETQYF	TGTGCCAGCAGCTTAAAGTACCCAGCCCATCAAGAGACCCAGTACTTC
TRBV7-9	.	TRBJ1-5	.	CASSTSDPVQPQHF	TGTGCCAGCAGCACCTCGGACCCTGTACAGCCCCAGCATTTT
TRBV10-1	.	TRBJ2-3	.	CASSGVRGADTQYF	TGCGCCAGCAGTGGGGTCAGGGGAGCAGATACGCAGTATTTT